The clone carrying this TCR beta chain has just a few counts. No antigen is known for it. The sample comes from a study of cytomegalovirus exposure and HLA in healthy donors. Findings and caveats of the study: In an earlier analysis, in about 530 donors, most V segments appeared productive either ~90% or ~30% of the time. It was taken for granted in presence/absence analyses that sequencing depth across donors was roughly uniform. Later analysis revealed greater clonal expansion in HLA-associated TCR beta chains than in equally common others.

The CDR3 covers 13 residues. Germline values: CDR1 MGHRA, CDR2 YSYEKL. After removal of 5 bases from V and 4 bases from J, the junction contained 2 bases not matched to a gene. It was with 60 Vbeta and 13 Jbeta primers that the PCR ran. The authors' processing: Per a later analysis, the number of unique TCR beta chains was 75 million to 90 million, of which roughly 10 million were shared. Sequencing used immunoSEQ multiplex PCR; TCRdb keeps in-frame clones, though not all of them. V, J and clone size derive from that table, while D and trimming were established from the DNA sequence. The table has 50,000 to 65,000 clones, approximately 75% seen once.

V usage is TRBV4-1 and J usage is TRBJ2-1; 7 positions match TRBD2. Sequencing was performed on PBMCs. The sequence derives from a middle-aged man in good health and CMV-seropositive. CDR3 coding DNA: TGCGCCAGCAGCGGACTAGGATACAATGAGCAGTTCTTC. Amino acid sequence: CASSGLGYNEQFF.